This note documents a single TCR beta chain sequence. These data are taken from a study of blood T cell repertoires in COVID-19. Study details: The study drew acute and convalescent COVID-19 samples from the United States, Italy and Spain. PBMCs, B-cell-depleted T cells, or T cells were the source of the cDNA or gDNA that made up the material.

How the authors handled the data: Nucleated cell counts were estimated from reference gene primer amplification. Sequencing was performed with immunoSEQ multiplex PCR; in TCRdb, only in-frame clones are kept and a portion is missing. The DNA gave D and trimming, while V, J and clone size come from that table. The sample comprises tens of thousands of clones, around 80% of which are singletons, and approximately 25% rests with the top ten. This CDR3 contains 14 residues. Germline assignment: CDR1 SGHTA and CDR2 FQGNSA. V was pared by 5 bases and J by 11 bases, with 12 bases of the junction left unmatched.

Material for sequencing was peripheral blood. The sequence was collected from a man aged 60 to 69 with acute or convalescent COVID-19. This chain uses TRBV7-2 with TRBJ1-1; TRBD1 matches 9 bases. The CDR3 DNA follows: TGTGCCAGCAGCCGGGACAGGGCCCCTAAGGGGGCTTTCTTT. This encodes CASSRDRAPKGAFF. Complete variable domain (other parts from reference TRBV7-2 and TRBJ1-1): GAGVSQSPSNKVTEKGKDVELRCDPISGHTALYWYRQSLGQGLEFLIYFQGNSAPDKSGLPSDRFSAERTGGSVSTLTIQRTQQEDSAVYLCASSRDRAPKGAFFGQGTRLTVV.